This T cell receptor (beta chain) was sequenced during a study of T cell repertoires in cytomegalovirus infection. Study-wide context: Signatures in public TCR beta sequences pointed to both CMV infection and matching HLA type.

General observations from the study: Clonotype analysis showed dominance of the ex vivo response by HLA-C-restricted CMV-specific TCR beta clonotypes.

Germline lookup yields CDR1 SQVTM and CDR2 ANQGSEA. With V trimmed by 7 bases and J by 6 bases, 14 bases remained unmatched. The CDR3 contains 15 residues. Of note for this clonotype: Its cognate antigen is unknown.

Each CDR3 protein is one row after TCRdb ran MiXCR on the reads. The table lists fewer than 550,000 distinct CDR3 sequences, approximately 11% of them singletons, with roughly 10% in the top ten. This TCR was recovered from a human donor in good health (CMV status not recorded). Some clones in this sample may be carry-over from other donors' samples. The chain has TRBV29-1 and TRBJ2-7, with 11 bases lining up with TRBD1. The sample consisted of PBMCs. This chain's CDR3 is CSAITGTGGQAEQYF. DNA of the CDR3: TGCAGCGCGATCACCGGGACAGGGGGTCAAGCCGAGCAGTACTTC.